The 29 T cell receptor beta chains below were found in one sample sequenced in a study of CD8 T cells in Susac syndrome. An input of roughly 0.45 to 1 ug of RNA was subjected to reverse transcription using random hexamers. TCRdb reprocessed the immunoSEQ multiplex PCR reads with MiXCR, giving one entry per CDR3 protein. The data contain a few hundred thousand distinct CDR3 sequences, over 75% of them singletons. Sequenced material: CD8+ T cells from PBMCs. The receptor source for this set is a human donor with multiple sclerosis.

This chain links TRBV28 with TRBJ1-5; D might be TRBD1 (5 bases). Germline CDR1 reads MDHEN; CDR2 reads SYDVKM. V lost 10 bases and J lost 2, with 12 bases in between. The CDR3 is 13 amino acids. CDR3 in DNA: TGTGCCATCTCGAGAGGGGGCAATCAGCCCCAGCATTTT. Its translation: CAISRGGNQPQHF.

The chain employs TRBV20-1 and TRBJ2-7; 9 nucleotides align to TRBD2. V gave up 5 bases and J gave up 3 bases; unmatched junction bases: 5. The CDR3 totals 13 residues. Germline V CDR1 and CDR2: DFQATT, SNEGSKA (reference sequence). The CDR3 DNA follows: TGCAGTGCTGTGGGACTAGCCGACTACGAGCAGTACTTC. Protein: CSAVGLADYEQYF.

The J gene is TRBJ2-1, the V gene TRBV11-2; 11 nucleotides match TRBD2. The CDR3 covers 15 residues. The J segment lost 6 bases and the V segment lost 5 bases, leaving 6 bases of the junction unmatched. Germline V gene lookup returns CDR1 SGHAT and CDR2 FQNNGV. The CDR3 protein is CASSPLAGGLNEQFF. In DNA form, the CDR3 reads TGTGCCAGCAGCCCTCTAGCGGGGGGTCTCAATGAGCAGTTCTTC.

In DNA, the CDR3 is TGTGCCAGCCGTAGCGGGATCTACAATGAGCAGTTCTTC. Residues: CASRSGIYNEQFF. The gene calls are TRBV6-2 or TRBV6-3 and TRBJ2-1, with TRBD2 matching over 8 bases. Trimming removed 8 bases from V and 3 bases from J; junction bases left unmatched: 3. CDR3 length equals 13 residues. Germline V lookup: CDR1 MNHEY, CDR2 SVGEGT.

The chain joins TRBV20-1 to TRBJ2-6, with D hard to call. V was cut by 0 bases and J by 4 bases, with 7 bases left in between. The germline V gene has CDR1 DFQATT and CDR2 SNEGSKA (reference sequence). The CDR3 length is 14 residues. In DNA form, the CDR3 reads TGCAGTGCTAGAGATCTGGCGGGGGCCAACGTCCTGACTTTC. Protein: CSARDLAGANVLTF.

The rearrangement uses TRBV29-1 and TRBJ1-1; 8 nucleotides align to TRBD1. The CDR3 totals 12 residues. CDR1 SQVTM and CDR2 ANQGSEA come from the germline V gene. Trimming cost V 7 bases and J 4 bases; bases outside gene matches: 5. The CDR3 coding sequence is TGCAGCGCAGTTACAGGGGGCACTGAAGCTTTCTTT. Protein product: CSAVTGGTEAFF. The variable domain in full, completed from reference TRBV29-1 and TRBJ1-1, reads SAVISQKPSRDICQRGTSLTIQCQVDSQVTMMFWYRQQPGQSLTLIATANQGSEATYESGFVIDKFPISRPNLTFSTLTVSNMSPEDSSIYLCSAVTGGTEAFFGQGTRLTVV.

The rearrangement links TRBV4-3 to TRBJ2-7; 8 bases fit TRBD2. CDR1 and CDR2 (germline): LGHNA, YSLEER. The CDR3 runs to 16 residues. J lost 7 bases, V lost 3 bases, and 14 bases had no gene match. This chain's CDR3 is CASSHLITGGPEEQYF. CDR3 sequence (DNA): TGCGCCAGCAGCCATTTAATAACGGGAGGGCCTGAAGAGCAGTACTTC.

The rearrangement uses TRBV28 and TRBJ2-5; D is unclear. This CDR3 region has 15 residues. Trimming took 3 bases from V and 3 from J, leaving 14 bases between them. Germline loops: CDR1 MDHEN, CDR2 SYDVKM. In nucleotides, the CDR3 is TGTGCCAGCAGTTTCTTAACAGTAGGGAAAGAGACCCAGTACTTC. This encodes CASSFLTVGKETQYF. Combining the CDR3 with reference TRBV28 and TRBJ2-5 gives the whole variable domain DVKVTQSSRYLVKRTGEKVFLECVQDMDHENMFWYRQDPGLGLRLIYFSYDVKMKEKGDIPEGYSVSREKKERFSLILESASTNQTSMYLCASSFLTVGKETQYFGPGTRLLVL.

The chain combines TRBV7-9 with TRBJ2-5, with unresolved D. V lost 3 bases and J lost 6, with 5 bases in between. Germline CDR1 SEHNR, CDR2 FQNEAQ (reference sequence). This CDR3 contains 11 residues. DNA for the CDR3: TGTGCCAGCAGCTTCACCCAGACCCAGTACTTC. This encodes CASSFTQTQYF.

This chain links TRBV12-3 or TRBV12-4 with TRBJ2-1; D uncertain. Trimming pared 6 bases from V and 7 bases from J, leaving 16 bases between. There are 14 residues in the CDR3. The CDR3 nucleotides read TGTGCCAGCAGCCCTTTAGCCAGCTTGAATGAGCAGTTCTTC. Translation: CASSPLASLNEQFF.

A note on this clonotype: At one boundary the junction diverges from the germline segment, which might be a read error. The chain employs TRBV3-1 and TRBJ2-1, with 8 bases lining up with TRBD2. There are 18 residues in the CDR3. Germline-derived CDR1 and CDR2 are LGHDT and YNNKEL (reference sequence). The chain's CDR3 is CASSQAASGGVHYNKQFF. For the CDR3, the DNA is TGTGCCAGCAGCCAGGCTGCGTCCGGGGGGGTCCACTACAATAAGCAGTTCTTC.

The chain combines TRBV4-1 with TRBJ1-4; weak D call: TRBD1 (6 bases). Per the germline V gene, CDR1 is MGHRA and CDR2 is YSYEKL. The V end lost 0 bases, the J end lost 5 bases, and 16 bases lay between the germline ends. There are 17 residues in the CDR3. CDR3: CASSQEPTQGLNEKLFF. CDR3 DNA sequence: TGCGCCAGCAGCCAAGAACCCACACAGGGCCTAAATGAAAAACTGTTTTTT.

The chain employs TRBV29-1 and TRBJ2-1, with D unclear. CDR3 length: 11 residues. Trimming removed 3 bases from V and 4 bases from J, with 4 bases in between. Germline assignment: CDR1 SQVTM and CDR2 ANQGSEA. CDR3 DNA sequence: TGCAGCGTTGAGAATTACAATGAGCAGTTCTTC. Translating gives CSVENYNEQFF.

The V gene is TRBV5-1, the J gene TRBJ2-6; 7 nucleotides match TRBD1. V was pared by 5 bases and J by 1 base, with 12 bases of the junction left unmatched. This CDR3 is 18 amino acids long. Germline CDR1 is SGHRS and CDR2 is YFSETQ. In DNA form, the CDR3 reads TGCGCCAGCAGTCAACTCGACAGGGTAGTTTCTGGGGCCAACGTCCTGACTTTC. It is translated as CASSQLDRVVSGANVLTF.

The chain links TRBV14 to TRBJ1-2; tentatively, D is TRBD1 (6 bases). Germline assignment: CDR1 SGHDN and CDR2 FVKESK. This CDR3 spans 13 amino acids. With 4 bases removed from V and 3 bases from J, the gap between germline ends came to 9 bases. CDR3: CASSRTEDYGYTF. The CDR3 DNA sequence: TGTGCCAGCAGCCGGACAGAGGACTATGGCTACACCTTC.

The V call is TRBV7-8, the J call TRBJ1-5; D is undetermined. This CDR3 contains 13 residues. V lost 6 bases and J 7 bases, leaving 13 bases between the germline ends. Germline V CDR1 and CDR2: SGHVS, FQNEAQ. The CDR3 is CASSLFRVQPQHF. CDR3 in DNA: TGTGCCAGCAGTCTATTTAGAGTCCAGCCCCAGCATTTT.

The DNA for the CDR3 is TGCAGCGTTGAAGTTCCACCTAGCGGGGGGGACAATGAGCAGTTCTTC. This gives the protein CSVEVPPSGGDNEQFF. The J gene is TRBJ2-1, the V gene TRBV29-1; TRBD2 aligns across 12 bases. CDR1 and CDR2 from the germline V gene are SQVTM and ANQGSEA. The J segment lost 5 bases and the V segment lost 1 base, leaving 6 bases of the junction unmatched. The CDR3 runs 16 residues.

The CDR3 DNA sequence: TGTGCCAGCAACCCGACAGACCTTTCCTACGAGCAGTACTTC. It yields the protein CASNPTDLSYEQYF. The chain combines TRBV6-1 with TRBJ2-7; tentatively, D is TRBD1 (5 bases). V lost 7 bases to trimming and J lost 1 base, with 14 bases between them. Germline loops: CDR1 MNHNS, CDR2 SASEGT. There are 14 residues in the CDR3.

A single count supports this clonotype. The chain uses TRBV6-5 and TRBJ2-7; D is perhaps TRBD1 (6 bases). V lost 6 bases to trimming and J lost 2 bases, with 17 bases between them. Germline V gene data show CDR1 as MNHEY and CDR2 as SVGAGI. There are 15 residues in the CDR3. The CDR3 bases are TGTGCCAGCAGACAAGACAGGTCAATAGCCTACGAGCAGTACTTC. Translated, it gives CASRQDRSIAYEQYF.

This chain links TRBV28 with TRBJ1-5, with D unclear. Germline V gene data show CDR1 as MDHEN and CDR2 as SYDVKM. This CDR3 contains 15 residues. V lost 2 bases and J 0 bases, leaving 8 bases between the germline ends. The DNA of the CDR3 is TGTGCCAGCAGTTTACGAGAGTATAGCAATCAGCCCCAGCATTTT. Translated, it gives CASSLREYSNQPQHF.

The rearrangement uses TRBV4-3 and TRBJ2-1; no clear D. The ends were cut back, 2 bases at V and 0 bases at J, with 14 bases in the middle. The CDR3 sequence is 17 residues long. Germline CDR1 reads LGHNA; CDR2 reads YSLEER. This CDR3 reads CASSQNPPASSYNEQFF. The CDR3 bases are TGCGCCAGCAGCCAAAACCCACCAGCTAGCTCCTACAATGAGCAGTTCTTC.

The chain is built from TRBV3-1 and TRBJ2-1; 12 positions agree with TRBD2. The CDR3 runs to 14 residues. Germline V gene sequence: CDR1 LGHDT, CDR2 YNNKEL (reference sequence). V shed 3 bases and J 9 bases; nucleotides not matched to a gene: 3. The CDR3 nucleotides read TGTGCCAGCAGCCAGGCTAGCGGGAGGGTTGAGCAGTTCTTC. Translating gives CASSQASGRVEQFF.

This clonotype showed up just once. V is TRBV28 and J is TRBJ1-5, with D unresolved. Germline CDR1 reads MDHEN; CDR2 reads SYDVKM. Trimming cost V 3 bases and J 3 bases, with 12 bases left between them. This CDR3 region has 15 residues. CDR3 region: CASSFAGWNNQPQHF. The CDR3 bases are TGTGCCAGCAGTTTCGCGGGATGGAACAATCAGCCCCAGCATTTT.

Here the CDR3 reads CASSLGGLIGETQYF. The CDR3 nucleotides read TGTGCCAGCAGCTTAGGGGGGCTTATCGGAGAGACCCAGTACTTC. The chain joins TRBV11-2 to TRBJ2-5; D may be TRBD1 (6 bases). Germline loops: CDR1 SGHAT, CDR2 FQNNGV. The CDR3 has 15 residues. Trimming stripped 1 base from V and 4 bases from J, with 13 bases between.

The rearrangement joins TRBV4-1 to TRBJ2-1; 9 bases map to TRBD2. The V gene end was trimmed by 0 bases and the J gene end by 3 bases; junction bases not matched to a gene: 6. CDR3 length: 17 amino acids. Germline CDR1 reads MGHRA; CDR2 reads YSYEKL. The CDR3, as DNA: TGCGCCAGCAGCCAAGATGCTGCTAGCGGGAACTACAATGAGCAGTTCTTC. This translates into CASSQDAASGNYNEQFF.

The chain carries TRBV21-1 and TRBJ1-4; the table calls TRBD1, which could not be checked here. TRBV21-1 is given as a pseudogene. This CDR3 region has 15 residues. This CDR3 is CASSKGPGAGEKLFF. The CDR3 DNA is TGTGCCAGCAGCAAAGGACCGGGGGCTGGTGAAAAACTGTTTTTT.

J is TRBJ1-5 and V is TRBV27; D call uncertain. This CDR3 comprises 15 residues. Trimming took 2 bases from V and 0 from J, leaving 8 bases between them. CDR1 is MNHEY and CDR2 is SMNVEV in the germline V gene (reference sequence). CDR3 region: CASSLSPNSNQPQHF. The CDR3 bases are TGTGCCAGCAGTTTAAGCCCAAATAGCAATCAGCCCCAGCATTTT.

J is TRBJ1-5 and V is TRBV7-9; D possibly corresponds to TRBD1 (6 bases). The length of the CDR3 is 15 residues. The germline V and J ends were trimmed by 5 bases and 7 bases, with 18 bases remaining between them. CDR1 is SEHNR and CDR2 is FQNEAQ in the germline V gene (reference sequence). The CDR3 spells CASSRGGGTEQPQHF. The DNA for the CDR3 is TGTGCCAGCAGCCGTGGAGGGGGGACCGAACAGCCCCAGCATTTT.

In this sample, this clonotype turned up once. Lacking the conserved final phenylalanine or tryptophan, this CDR3 likely reflects a read error. This chain links TRBV7-9 with TRBJ2-1, with D perhaps given as TRBD1 or TRBD2 (5 bases each). CDR3 size: 13 residues. Germline V gene lookup returns CDR1 SEHNR and CDR2 FQNEAQ (reference sequence). The germline V and J ends were trimmed by 5 bases and 7 bases, with 12 bases remaining between them. The CDR3, as DNA: TGTGCCAGCAGCCCACCGGGACCGAATGAGCAGTTCCTC. Protein sequence: CASSPPGPNEQFL.